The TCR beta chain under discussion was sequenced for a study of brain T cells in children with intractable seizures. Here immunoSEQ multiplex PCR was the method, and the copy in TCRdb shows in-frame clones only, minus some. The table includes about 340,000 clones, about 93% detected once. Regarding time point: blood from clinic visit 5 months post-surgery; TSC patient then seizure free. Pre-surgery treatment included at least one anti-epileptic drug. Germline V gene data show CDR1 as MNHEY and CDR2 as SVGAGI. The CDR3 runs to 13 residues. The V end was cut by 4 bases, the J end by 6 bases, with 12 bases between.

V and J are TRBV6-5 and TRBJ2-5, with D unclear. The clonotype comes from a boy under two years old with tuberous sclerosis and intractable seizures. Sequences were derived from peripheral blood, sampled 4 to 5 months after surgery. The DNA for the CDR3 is TGTGCCAGCAGTTCTAGTCCATGGAAGACCCAGTACTTC. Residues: CASSSSPWKTQYF.